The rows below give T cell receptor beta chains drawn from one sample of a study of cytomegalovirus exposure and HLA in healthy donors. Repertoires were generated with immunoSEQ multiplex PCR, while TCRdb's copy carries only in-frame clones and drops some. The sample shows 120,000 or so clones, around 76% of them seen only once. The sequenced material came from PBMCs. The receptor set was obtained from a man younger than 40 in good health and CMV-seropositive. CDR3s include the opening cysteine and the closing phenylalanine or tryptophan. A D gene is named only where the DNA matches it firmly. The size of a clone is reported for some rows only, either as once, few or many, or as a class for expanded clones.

CDR3 protein: CASSYGTDTGELFF
CDR3 DNA: TGTGCCAGCAGTTATGGGACAGACACCGGGGAGCTGTTTTTT
V gene: TRBV6-5
J gene: TRBJ2-2
clone size: .
D gene: TRBD1

CDR3 protein: CASRTGQPNTEAFF
CDR3 DNA: TGTGCCAGCAGGACGGGACAGCCGAACACTGAAGCTTTCTTT
V gene: TRBV28
J gene: TRBJ1-1
clone size: .
D gene: TRBD1

CDR3 protein: CASSAHTLTGNTEAFF
CDR3 DNA: TGTGCCAGCAGCGCCCACACCCTAACGGGGAACACTGAAGCTTTCTTT
V gene: TRBV2
J gene: TRBJ1-1
clone size: .
D gene: .

CDR3 protein: CSVEAFTGGIDTQYF
CDR3 DNA: TGCAGCGTTGAAGCCTTTACAGGGGGCATCGATACGCAGTATTTT
V gene: TRBV29-1
J gene: TRBJ2-3
clone size: .
D gene: TRBD1

CDR3 protein: CASSLMRSGNTIYF
CDR3 DNA: TGTGCCAGCAGCTTAATGCGCTCTGGAAACACCATATATTTT
V gene: TRBV7-9
J gene: TRBJ1-3
clone size: few
D gene: .

CDR3 protein: CASTEWGGSGANVLTF
CDR3 DNA: TGTGCCAGCACCGAGTGGGGGGGCTCTGGGGCCAACGTCCTGACTTTC
V gene: TRBV7-9
J gene: TRBJ2-6
clone size: .
D gene: TRBD2

CDR3 protein: CASSPQFSLTEAFF
CDR3 DNA: TGTGCCAGCAGCCCGCAGTTCTCCCTCACTGAAGCTTTCTTT
V gene: TRBV11-2
J gene: TRBJ1-1
clone size: few
D gene: .

CDR3 protein: CASSVIAGGYEQYF
CDR3 DNA: TGTGCCAGCAGCGTTATAGCGGGGGGGTACGAGCAGTACTTC
V gene: TRBV7-2
J gene: TRBJ2-7
clone size: .
D gene: TRBD2

CDR3 protein: CASSSGLAGGWGSSVGTDTQYF
CDR3 DNA: TGCGCCAGCAGTTCCGGACTAGCGGGGGGTTGGGGCAGTAGTGTCGGCACAGATACGCAGTATTTT
V gene: TRBV4-3
J gene: TRBJ2-3
clone size: .
D gene: TRBD2

CDR3 protein: CASSTGAGGELFF
CDR3 DNA: TGTGCCAGCAGTACAGGGGCGGGCGGGGAGCTGTTTTTT
V gene: TRBV28
J gene: TRBJ2-2
clone size: .
D gene: TRBD1

CDR3 protein: CASSLGLASEQFF
CDR3 DNA: TGTGCCAGTAGTCTCGGACTAGCCTCTGAGCAGTTCTTC
V gene: TRBV19
J gene: TRBJ2-1
clone size: .
D gene: TRBD2

CDR3 protein: CASSLEGRDQPQHF
CDR3 DNA: TGTGCCAGCAGCTTAGAAGGCAGGGATCAGCCCCAGCATTTT
V gene: TRBV7-8
J gene: TRBJ1-5
clone size: .
D gene: .

CDR3 protein: CARLQVPGTEKETQYF
CDR3 DNA: TGTGCTAGGCTACAAGTGCCAGGGACTGAAAAAGAGACCCAGTACTTC
V gene: TRBV12-5
J gene: TRBJ2-5
clone size: .
D gene: .

CDR3 protein: CASSPEPGTQETQYF
CDR3 DNA: TGTGCCAGCAGCCCCGAACCGGGGACACAAGAGACCCAGTACTTC
V gene: TRBV7-9
J gene: TRBJ2-5
clone size: few
D gene: .

CDR3 protein: CASSRTGTGGTEAFF
CDR3 DNA: TGTGCCAGCAGCAGAACCGGGACAGGGGGCACTGAAGCTTTCTTT
V gene: TRBV25-1
J gene: TRBJ1-1
clone size: .
D gene: TRBD1

CDR3 protein: CASSTDRGRFGYGYTF
CDR3 DNA: TGTGCCAGTAGTACGGACAGGGGGCGATTTGGCTATGGCTACACCTTC
V gene: TRBV19
J gene: TRBJ1-2
clone size: .
D gene: TRBD1

CDR3 protein: CASSYQGVSTGELFF
CDR3 DNA: TGTGCCAGCAGTTATCAGGGGGTGAGCACCGGGGAGCTGTTTTTT
V gene: TRBV6-5
J gene: TRBJ2-2
clone size: few
D gene: TRBD1

CDR3 protein: CASSLRGGDYEQYF
CDR3 DNA: TGTGCCAGCAGTTTACGTGGTGGCGACTACGAGCAGTACTTC
V gene: TRBV27
J gene: TRBJ2-7
clone size: .
D gene: .

CDR3 protein: CAWSRRRGAPLHF
CDR3 DNA: TGTGCCTGGAGTCGCCGGAGGGGAGCACCCCTCCACTTT
V gene: TRBV30
J gene: TRBJ1-6
clone size: .
D gene: .

CDR3 protein: CASSQGADSYNEQFF
CDR3 DNA: TGCGCCAGCAGCCAAGGGGCAGACTCCTACAATGAGCAGTTCTTC
V gene: TRBV4-1
J gene: TRBJ2-1
clone size: once
D gene: .

CDR3 protein: CASSLSVTSYEQYF
CDR3 DNA: TGTGCCAGCAGCTTATCGGTCACTTCCTACGAGCAGTACTTC
V gene: TRBV13
J gene: TRBJ2-7
clone size: few
D gene: .

CDR3 protein: CASSSPGHSSYEQYF
CDR3 DNA: TGTGCCAGTAGTTCCCCGGGACACAGCTCCTACGAGCAGTACTTC
V gene: TRBV19
J gene: TRBJ2-7
clone size: .
D gene: .

CDR3 protein: CASRPTGVNQPQHF
CDR3 DNA: TGTGCCAGTAGGCCGACAGGGGTCAATCAGCCCCAGCATTTT
V gene: TRBV19
J gene: TRBJ1-5
clone size: .
D gene: TRBD1

CDR3 protein: CASSPTGVDSTYEQYF
CDR3 DNA: TGTGCCAGCAGTCCAACAGGGGTCGACAGTACCTACGAGCAGTACTTC
V gene: TRBV27
J gene: TRBJ2-7
clone size: .
D gene: TRBD1

CDR3 protein: CASSAALANYGYTF
CDR3 DNA: TGTGCCAGCAGCGCCGCATTAGCTAACTATGGCTACACCTTC
V gene: TRBV5-4
J gene: TRBJ1-2
clone size: .
D gene: .

CDR3 protein: CASRTRRGQGETQYF
CDR3 DNA: TGTGCCAGCAGGACCCGGAGGGGGCAAGGCGAGACCCAGTACTTC
V gene: TRBV27
J gene: TRBJ2-5
clone size: .
D gene: .

CDR3 protein: CASSLEHRPQHF
CDR3 DNA: TGTGCCAGCAGCTTAGAGCACCGGCCCCAGCATTTT
V gene: TRBV7-9
J gene: TRBJ1-5
clone size: .
D gene: .

CDR3 protein: CASRHAGLAGGAHYNEQFF
CDR3 DNA: TGTGCCAGCAGACATGCGGGACTAGCGGGGGGGGCTCACTACAATGAGCAGTTCTTC
V gene: TRBV7-9
J gene: TRBJ2-1
clone size: .
D gene: TRBD2

CDR3 protein: CASSLVTGSWELFF
CDR3 DNA: TGTGCCAGCAGCTTAGTGACAGGTTCCTGGGAGCTGTTTTTT
V gene: TRBV11-2
J gene: TRBJ2-2
clone size: .
D gene: .

CDR3 protein: CARGDKNTEAFF
CDR3 DNA: TGTGCCAGAGGGGACAAAAACACTGAAGCTTTCTTT
V gene: TRBV2
J gene: TRBJ1-1
clone size: .
D gene: .

CDR3 protein: CASSPHYPLAGGLYEQYF
CDR3 DNA: TGTGCCAGCAGCCCCCACTACCCCCTCGCGGGGGGCCTTTACGAGCAGTACTTC
V gene: TRBV7-6
J gene: TRBJ2-7
clone size: .
D gene: TRBD2

CDR3 protein: CASSHGGGTEAFF
CDR3 DNA: TGTGCCAGCAGTCATGGGGGGGGCACTGAAGCTTTCTTT
V gene: TRBV25-1
J gene: TRBJ1-1
clone size: few
D gene: .

CDR3 protein: CASRAGTSGTDTQYF
CDR3 DNA: TGTGCCAGCAGGGCGGGGACTAGCGGGACAGATACGCAGTATTTT
V gene: TRBV6-4
J gene: TRBJ2-3
clone size: few
D gene: TRBD2

CDR3 protein: CASSRNLGGEKLFF
CDR3 DNA: TGTGCCAGCAGCCGGAACCTAGGCGGTGAAAAACTGTTTTTT
V gene: TRBV7-9
J gene: TRBJ1-4
clone size: .
D gene: .

CDR3 protein: CASNAGMYQPQHF
CDR3 DNA: TGTGCCAGTAATGCGGGGATGTATCAGCCCCAGCATTTT
V gene: TRBV19
J gene: TRBJ1-5
clone size: few
D gene: .

CDR3 protein: CASSADRDEQFF
CDR3 DNA: TGTGCCAGCAGCGCGGACAGGGATGAGCAGTTCTTC
V gene: TRBV7-9
J gene: TRBJ2-1
clone size: .
D gene: TRBD1